This TCR beta chain was sequenced for a study of blood T cell repertoires in COVID-19. Looking at the study overall: Nucleic acid was either cDNA or gDNA, and it came from T cells, B-cell-depleted T cells, or PBMCs.

As handled by the study authors: Amplification with reference gene primers provided the estimates of nucleated cell counts. Here immunoSEQ multiplex PCR was the method, and the copy in TCRdb shows in-frame clones only, minus some. From that table come the V and J calls and clone size; the DNA was used to work out D and trimming. The sample contains 250,000 to 350,000 clones, 80% to 90% of which appear only once. The J segment lost 1 base and the V segment lost 7 bases, leaving 13 bases of the junction unmatched. The CDR3 is 16 residues long. Germline CDR1 is MDHEN and CDR2 is SYDVKM. The chain employs TRBV28 and TRBJ2-7; 7 nucleotides agree with TRBD1. Material for sequencing was peripheral blood. This TCR was sampled from a man aged 25-45 years with acute or convalescent COVID-19. This CDR3 reads CASTTGDSQPSYEQYF. CDR3 in DNA: TGTGCCAGCACTACCGGGGACAGCCAACCTTCCTACGAGCAGTACTTC. Full variable domain (rest looked up from reference TRBV28 and TRBJ2-7): DVKVTQSSRYLVKRTGEKVFLECVQDMDHENMFWYRQDPGLGLRLIYFSYDVKMKEKGDIPEGYSVSREKKERFSLILESASTNQTSMYLCASTTGDSQPSYEQYFGPGTRLTVT.